Listed below are T cell receptor beta chains from one sample, sequenced in a study of OX40 agonist ivuxolimab in advanced cancers. Sequencing was performed with immunoSEQ multiplex PCR; in TCRdb, only in-frame clones are kept and a portion is missing. The table lists about 93,000 clones, roughly nine tenths of them singletons. This specimen was CD4+ or CD8+ T cells sorted from blood, taken in a trial of the OX40 agonist ivuxolimab. Source of these receptors: an adult with an advanced solid tumor such as melanoma, head and neck, liver or kidney cancer. Each CDR3 is given with its conserved first and last residue. D genes are given only for firm matches. Some rows mark clone size as missing; the rest say once, few, many or name a class of expanded clone.

size: NA
J: TRBJ2-5
V: TRBV25-1
D: NA
DNA: TGTGCCAGCAGTAAACAGGGAGTTCAAGAGACCCAGTACTTC
CDR3: CASSKQGVQETQYF

size: NA
J: TRBJ2-7
V: TRBV11-3
D: TRBD2
DNA: TGTGCCAGCAGCTTGTGGGGGTCTAGCGGGAGGGCCACCTACGAGCAGTACTTC
CDR3: CASSLWGSSGRATYEQYF

size: NA
J: TRBJ1-4
V: TRBV4-1
D: NA
DNA: TGCGCCAGCAGCCTACAAGGAGCAGCGGAAACTAATGAAAAACTGTTTTTT
CDR3: CASSLQGAAETNEKLFF

size: NA
J: TRBJ1-5
V: TRBV19
D: NA
DNA: TGTGCCAGTAGTATAACAGGGTGGGAGAGCAATCAGCCCCAGCATTTT
CDR3: CASSITGWESNQPQHF

size: NA
J: TRBJ1-5
V: TRBV7-8
D: TRBD1
DNA: TGTGCCAGCAGCTACCAGACCCTAGGGGGCCGCAATCAGCCCCAGCATTTT
CDR3: CASSYQTLGGRNQPQHF

size: NA
J: TRBJ2-1
V: TRBV29-1
D: TRBD2
DNA: TGCAGCGTAACTAGCGGGAGGCCTTACAATGAGCAGTTCTTC
CDR3: CSVTSGRPYNEQFF

size: NA
J: TRBJ1-3
V: TRBV9
D: NA
DNA: TGTGCCAGCAGCGTATGGGACGGTGGAGAGACCATATATTTT
CDR3: CASSVWDGGETIYF

size: NA
J: TRBJ1-5
V: TRBV6-5
D: NA
DNA: TGTGCCAGCAGTTACTCGGGGGGGTGGAATCAGCCCCAGCATTTT
CDR3: CASSYSGGWNQPQHF

size: once
J: TRBJ2-5
V: TRBV20-1
D: NA
DNA: TGCAGTCCCGGGACTCAAGAGACCCAGTACTTC
CDR3: CSPGTQETQYF

size: NA
J: TRBJ2-3
V: TRBV5-1
D: NA
DNA: TGCGCCAGCAGCCTGAACACAGATACGCAGTATTTT
CDR3: CASSLNTDTQYF

size: NA
J: TRBJ2-1
V: TRBV7-9
D: NA
DNA: TGTGCCAGCGAGAATGAGCAGTTCTTC
CDR3: CASENEQFF

size: NA
J: TRBJ2-3
V: TRBV27
D: NA
DNA: TGTGCCAGCAGTCCAGAGATCCTTGGTCCGAGAGGCGATACGCAGTATTTT
CDR3: CASSPEILGPRGDTQYF

size: once
J: TRBJ1-2
V: TRBV13
D: NA
DNA: TGTGCCAGCAGCTTAAGACGAGACTATGGCTACACCTTC
CDR3: CASSLRRDYGYTF

size: NA
J: TRBJ2-1
V: TRBV4-2
D: NA
DNA: TGTGCCAGCAGCCAAGAGTACGGGAGATTTGATGAGCAGTTCTTC
CDR3: CASSQEYGRFDEQFF

size: NA
J: TRBJ1-1
V: TRBV7-2
D: NA
DNA: TGTGCCAGCAGCTTAAACGCTTTCTTT
CDR3: CASSLNAFF

size: NA
J: TRBJ2-7
V: TRBV5-1
D: TRBD2
DNA: TGCGCCAGCAGCTTGCGCACTAGCGGTCCCTACGAGCAGTACTTC
CDR3: CASSLRTSGPYEQYF

size: NA
J: TRBJ2-3
V: TRBV10-3
D: NA
DNA: TGTGCCATCAGTGAAAAAGGGGGGGGCGGAAAAGATACGCAGTATTTT
CDR3: CAISEKGGGGKDTQYF

size: NA
J: TRBJ2-7
V: TRBV5-4
D: NA
DNA: TGTGCCAGCAGCTTGGGAGAGGGAAACGAGCAGTACTTC
CDR3: CASSLGEGNEQYF

size: NA
J: TRBJ1-5
V: TRBV7-8
D: NA
DNA: TGTGCCAGCAGCTCCTCTGAGAATCTCAATCAGCCCCAGCATTTT
CDR3: CASSSSENLNQPQHF

size: NA
J: TRBJ2-7
V: TRBV9
D: NA
DNA: TGTGCCAGCAGCGTAGGACAGGCGGGGTCCTACGAGCAGTACTTC
CDR3: CASSVGQAGSYEQYF

size: NA
J: TRBJ2-3
V: TRBV5-1
D: TRBD2
DNA: TGCGCCAGCAGCCCGGCGGGAGTCGAAGATACGCAGTATTTT
CDR3: CASSPAGVEDTQYF

size: NA
J: TRBJ2-1
V: TRBV7-9
D: NA
DNA: TGTGCCAGCACCCAGCGGCTAGAAGGCAAGAGCGATGAGCAGTTCTTC
CDR3: CASTQRLEGKSDEQFF

size: once
J: TRBJ1-4
V: TRBV7-2
D: NA
DNA: TGTGCCAGCAGCTTAGAGGGGAGAGGTAATGAAAAACTGTTTTTT
CDR3: CASSLEGRGNEKLFF

size: NA
J: TRBJ2-1
V: TRBV7-2
D: TRBD1
DNA: TGTGCCAGCAGCAAACCGGGACAGGGGATGACTGAGCAGTTCTTC
CDR3: CASSKPGQGMTEQFF

size: NA
J: TRBJ1-4
V: TRBV7-9
D: NA
DNA: TGTGCCAGCAGCTTAAGCCCCATGAGGACAGTCTCAACTAATGAAAAACTGTTTTTT
CDR3: CASSLSPMRTVSTNEKLFF

size: NA
J: TRBJ1-5
V: TRBV7-2
D: TRBD1
DNA: TGTGCCAGCAGCCCAGGGGGGTCCCAGCCCCAGCATTTT
CDR3: CASSPGGSQPQHF

size: NA
J: TRBJ1-4
V: TRBV2
D: NA
DNA: TGTGCCAGCAGCAGACTAACAGGGCCATCTAATGAAAAACTGTTTTTT
CDR3: CASSRLTGPSNEKLFF

size: NA
J: TRBJ2-2
V: TRBV9
D: TRBD2
DNA: TGTGCCAGCAGCAGGACTAGTGTCGGGGAGCTGTTTTTT
CDR3: CASSRTSVGELFF

size: NA
J: TRBJ2-1
V: TRBV5-6
D: NA
DNA: TGTGCCAGCGGCGCTAGTCGGGCTGGGCTACGGAGTCATGAGCAGTTCTTC
CDR3: CASGASRAGLRSHEQFF

size: once
J: TRBJ2-1
V: TRBV5-1
D: NA
DNA: TGCGCCAGCGCCAAGGTTTTGGGCTCTTCGTCCCTCCAGTTCTTC
CDR3: CASAKVLGSSSLQFF

size: NA
J: TRBJ2-7
V: TRBV10-3
D: NA
DNA: TGTGCCATCAGGCCGACAGCAGCGGAGCAGTACTTC
CDR3: CAIRPTAAEQYF

size: NA
J: TRBJ2-5
V: TRBV7-9
D: NA
DNA: TGTGCCAGCAGCCCTCGGACAAGCCAAGAGACCCAGTACTTC
CDR3: CASSPRTSQETQYF

size: NA
J: TRBJ2-6
V: TRBV19
D: TRBD1
DNA: TGTGCCAGTCGACGGGACAGTAGTATCTCTGGGGCCAACGTCCTGACTTTC
CDR3: CASRRDSSISGANVLTF

size: NA
J: TRBJ1-5
V: TRBV4-2
D: TRBD1
DNA: TGTGCCAGCAGCCAAGAGGCTACAGGGGGCGCGAATCAGCCCCAGCATTTT
CDR3: CASSQEATGGANQPQHF

size: NA
J: TRBJ1-4
V: TRBV10-3
D: NA
DNA: TGTGCCATCTCTTCCAGGGGCGGGGAAAAACTGTTTTTT
CDR3: CAISSRGGEKLFF

size: NA
J: TRBJ2-3
V: TRBV5-6
D: TRBD1
DNA: TGTGCCAGTCTGTACAGGGGATCGGGCACAGATACGCAGTATTTT
CDR3: CASLYRGSGTDTQYF

size: NA
J: TRBJ2-7
V: TRBV28
D: TRBD1
DNA: TGTGCCAGCAGGTCCCCGGACAGGGTGTACGAGCAGTACTTC
CDR3: CASRSPDRVYEQYF

size: NA
J: TRBJ2-7
V: TRBV4-3
D: NA
DNA: TGCGCCAGCAGCCAAGAACATTCCGGGGCCACCTACGAGCAGTACTTC
CDR3: CASSQEHSGATYEQYF

size: NA
J: TRBJ1-5
V: TRBV19
D: TRBD1
DNA: TGTGCCAGTAGTATGGATGGACAGGCATTTTATAGCAATCAGCCCCAGCATTTT
CDR3: CASSMDGQAFYSNQPQHF

size: NA
J: TRBJ1-1
V: TRBV6-1
D: NA
DNA: TGTGCCAGCAGGGAGGTCACTGAAGCTTTCTTT
CDR3: CASREVTEAFF

size: NA
J: TRBJ1-5
V: TRBV28
D: NA
DNA: TGTGCCAGCAGTTTACTCGTCGACAGCAGCAATCAGCCCCAGCATTTT
CDR3: CASSLLVDSSNQPQHF

size: NA
J: TRBJ1-2
V: TRBV5-1
D: NA
DNA: TGCGCCAGCAGCTTGCGGGACATGAACTATGGCTACACCTTC
CDR3: CASSLRDMNYGYTF

size: NA
J: TRBJ1-4
V: TRBV14
D: TRBD1
DNA: TGTGCCAGCAGCCCGATGGACAGGCTCGGAAAACTGTTTTTT
CDR3: CASSPMDRLGKLFF

size: NA
J: TRBJ2-3
V: TRBV18
D: NA
DNA: TGTGCCAGCTCACGATCAGAGGATACGCAGTATTTT
CDR3: CASSRSEDTQYF

size: few
J: TRBJ1-5
V: TRBV6-1
D: NA
DNA: TGTGCCAGCAGTGAAACGGCAGACTTTCAGCCCCAGCATTTT
CDR3: CASSETADFQPQHF

size: NA
J: TRBJ1-4
V: TRBV18
D: NA
DNA: TGTGCCAGCTCACCCGGACGGCATAATGAAAAACTGTTTTTT
CDR3: CASSPGRHNEKLFF

size: NA
J: TRBJ1-1
V: TRBV28
D: NA
DNA: TGTGCCAGCAGTTTCGGGGGGGACACTGAAGCTTTCTTT
CDR3: CASSFGGDTEAFF

size: NA
J: TRBJ1-4
V: TRBV27
D: NA
DNA: TGTGCCAGCAGTTTATATTTCCCCACGACAGGACCTTCAACTAATGAAAAACTGTTTTTT
CDR3: CASSLYFPTTGPSTNEKLFF

size: once
J: TRBJ1-2
V: TRBV6-1
D: TRBD1
DNA: TGTGCCAGCAGTGAAAGACAGGGGGCATCTTATGGCTACACCTTC
CDR3: CASSERQGASYGYTF

size: NA
J: TRBJ2-7
V: TRBV7-9
D: NA
DNA: TGTGCCAGCAGCCTCTATTCTTCCAAAGCCGGATACGAGCAGTACTTC
CDR3: CASSLYSSKAGYEQYF

size: NA
J: TRBJ2-1
V: TRBV19
D: TRBD1
DNA: TGTGCCAGTGGGACAGGGCGCCGCCATGAGCAGTTCTTC
CDR3: CASGTGRRHEQFF

size: NA
J: TRBJ2-7
V: TRBV10-1
D: NA
DNA: TGCGCCAGCAGTGACTACCATTCCTACGAGCAGTACTTC
CDR3: CASSDYHSYEQYF

size: NA
J: TRBJ2-7
V: TRBV10-3
D: TRBD1
DNA: TGTGCCATCAGTACGGGACAGGTCTACGAGCAGTACTTC
CDR3: CAISTGQVYEQYF

size: NA
J: TRBJ2-4
V: TRBV29-1
D: TRBD2
DNA: TGCAGCGTCCAACTAGCGGTAGCCAAAAACATTCAGTACTTC
CDR3: CSVQLAVAKNIQYF

size: NA
J: TRBJ1-5
V: TRBV30
D: NA
DNA: TGTGCCTGGAGTAAGGATCAGCGAACCACGATGAATCAGCCCCAGCATTTT
CDR3: CAWSKDQRTTMNQPQHF

size: NA
J: TRBJ2-5
V: TRBV7-2
D: NA
DNA: TGTGCCAGCAGCTTAGTACAAATGGAGACCCAGTACTTC
CDR3: CASSLVQMETQYF

size: NA
J: TRBJ2-7
V: TRBV19
D: NA
DNA: TGTGCCAGTAGTATGACACAGGGAACCTACTACGAGCAGTACTTC
CDR3: CASSMTQGTYYEQYF